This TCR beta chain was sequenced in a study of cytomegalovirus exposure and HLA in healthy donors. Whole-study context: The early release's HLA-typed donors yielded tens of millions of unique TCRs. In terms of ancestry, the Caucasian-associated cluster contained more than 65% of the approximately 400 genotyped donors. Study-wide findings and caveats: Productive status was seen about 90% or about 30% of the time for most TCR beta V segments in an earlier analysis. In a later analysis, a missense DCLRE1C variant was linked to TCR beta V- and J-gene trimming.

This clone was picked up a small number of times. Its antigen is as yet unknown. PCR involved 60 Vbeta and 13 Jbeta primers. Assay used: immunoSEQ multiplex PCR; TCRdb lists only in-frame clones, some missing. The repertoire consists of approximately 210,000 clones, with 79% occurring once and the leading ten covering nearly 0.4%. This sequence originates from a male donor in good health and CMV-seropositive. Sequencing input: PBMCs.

For the CDR3, the DNA is TGTGCCAGCAGTATCCGGGACACCTACGAGCAGTACTTC. Translated, it gives CASSIRDTYEQYF. The chain uses TRBV6-5 and TRBJ2-7, with a possible D match to TRBD1 (6 bases). The germline V gene has CDR1 MNHEY and CDR2 SVGAGI. The germline V and J ends were trimmed by 5 bases and 2 bases, with 10 bases remaining between them. The CDR3 is 13 residues long.